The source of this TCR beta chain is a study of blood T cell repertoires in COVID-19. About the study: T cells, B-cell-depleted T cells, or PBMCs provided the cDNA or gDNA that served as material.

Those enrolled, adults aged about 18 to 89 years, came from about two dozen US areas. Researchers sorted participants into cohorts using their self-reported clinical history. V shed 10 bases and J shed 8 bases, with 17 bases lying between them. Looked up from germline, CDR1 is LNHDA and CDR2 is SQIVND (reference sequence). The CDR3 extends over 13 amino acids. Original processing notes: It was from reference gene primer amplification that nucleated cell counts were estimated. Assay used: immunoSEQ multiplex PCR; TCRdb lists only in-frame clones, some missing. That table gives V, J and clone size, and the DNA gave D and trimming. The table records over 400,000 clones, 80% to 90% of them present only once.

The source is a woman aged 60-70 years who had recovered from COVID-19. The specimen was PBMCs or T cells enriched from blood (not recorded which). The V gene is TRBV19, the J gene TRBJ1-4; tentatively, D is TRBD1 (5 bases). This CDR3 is CATSRGIWEKLFF. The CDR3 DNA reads TGTGCCACTTCCCGGGGGATTTGGGAAAAACTGTTTTTT.